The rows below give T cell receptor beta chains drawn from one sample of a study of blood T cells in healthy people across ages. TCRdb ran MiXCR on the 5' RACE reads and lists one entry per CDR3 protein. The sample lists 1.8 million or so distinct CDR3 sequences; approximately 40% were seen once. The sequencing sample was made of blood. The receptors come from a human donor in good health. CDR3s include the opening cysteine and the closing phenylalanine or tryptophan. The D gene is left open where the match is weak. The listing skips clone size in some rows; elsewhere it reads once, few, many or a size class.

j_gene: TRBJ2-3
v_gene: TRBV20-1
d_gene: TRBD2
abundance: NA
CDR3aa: CSAQNPASGGSTDTQYF
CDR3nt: TGCAGTGCTCAGAACCCCGCTAGCGGGGGGAGCACAGATACGCAGTATTTT

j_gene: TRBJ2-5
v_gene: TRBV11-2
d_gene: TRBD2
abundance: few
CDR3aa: CASTTSGGQETQYF
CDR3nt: TGTGCCAGCACCACTAGCGGGGGGCAAGAGACCCAGTACTTC

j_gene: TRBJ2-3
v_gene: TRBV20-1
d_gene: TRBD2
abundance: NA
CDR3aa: CSALVSGGLSTGTQYF
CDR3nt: TGCAGTGCTTTGGTTAGCGGGGGGCTAAGCACAGGTACGCAGTATTTT

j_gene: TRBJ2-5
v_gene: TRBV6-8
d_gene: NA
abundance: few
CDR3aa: CAMGVPQTQYF
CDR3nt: TGTGCCATGGGGGTTCCCCAGACCCAGTACTTC

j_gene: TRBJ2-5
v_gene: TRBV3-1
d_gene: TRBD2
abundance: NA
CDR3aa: CASSQGTSQETQYF
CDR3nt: TGTGCCAGCAGCCAAGGGACTAGTCAAGAGACCCAGTACTTC

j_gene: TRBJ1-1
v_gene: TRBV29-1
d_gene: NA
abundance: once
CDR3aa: CSVEETSGTEAFF
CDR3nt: TGCAGCGTTGAAGAAACATCCGGTACTGAAGCTTTCTTT

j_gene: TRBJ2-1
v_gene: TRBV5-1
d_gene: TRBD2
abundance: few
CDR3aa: CASVNRAGGFNEQFF
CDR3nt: TGCGCCAGCGTCAACAGAGCGGGGGGCTTCAATGAGCAGTTCTTC

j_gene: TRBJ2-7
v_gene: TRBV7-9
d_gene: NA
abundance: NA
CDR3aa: CASSLVGVPAYEQYF
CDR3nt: TGTGCCAGCAGCTTAGTTGGGGTACCCGCTTACGAGCAGTACTTC

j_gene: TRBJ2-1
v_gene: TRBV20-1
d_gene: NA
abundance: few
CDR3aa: CSARDSNNEQFF
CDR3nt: TGCAGTGCTCGGGACTCCAACAATGAGCAGTTCTTC

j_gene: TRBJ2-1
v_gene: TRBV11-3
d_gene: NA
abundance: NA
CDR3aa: CASSSGAPSWEQFF
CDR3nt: TGTGCCAGCAGCTCCGGGGCCCCTTCGTGGGAGCAGTTCTTC

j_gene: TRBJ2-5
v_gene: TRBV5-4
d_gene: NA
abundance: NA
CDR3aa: CASPFRRPEETQYF
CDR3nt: TGTGCCAGCCCCTTCCGCAGGCCGGAGGAGACCCAGTACTTC

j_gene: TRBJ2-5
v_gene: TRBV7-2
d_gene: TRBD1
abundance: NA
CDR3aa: CASTASGTGEETQYF
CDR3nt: TGTGCCAGCACCGCGTCCGGGACAGGGGAAGAGACCCAGTACTTC

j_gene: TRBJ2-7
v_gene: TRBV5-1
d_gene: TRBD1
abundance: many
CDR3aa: CASSLGDRYEQYF
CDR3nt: TGCGCCAGCAGCTTGGGGGACAGATACGAGCAGTACTTC

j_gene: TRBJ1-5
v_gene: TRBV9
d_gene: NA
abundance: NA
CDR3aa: CASSVSMGSDQPQHF
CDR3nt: TGTGCCAGCAGCGTTTCTATGGGGAGTGATCAGCCCCAGCATTTT

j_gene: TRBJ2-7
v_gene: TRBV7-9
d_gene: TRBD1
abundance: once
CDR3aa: CASRWGGQGPQRSYF
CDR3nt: TGTGCCAGCAGATGGGGGGGACAGGGTCCCCAGAGGTCGTACTTC